The text below deals with one T cell receptor beta chain. Antigen unknown. Arm-PCR of CDR3 regions with iRepertoire HTBI primers generated TCR beta libraries. One entry per CDR3 protein, called by TCRdb with MiXCR from the multiplex PCR reads. The data hold about 620,000 distinct CDR3 sequences, with around 17% observed a single time. This CDR3 contains 15 residues. Trimming took 0 bases from V and 1 from J, leaving 10 bases between them. Germline CDR1 and CDR2: SGDLS and YYNGEE. The sample originates from a study of regulatory T cells in long-lasting Graves disease. The study's findings and limits: Persistent disease was associated with favored TRBV28 usage and with favored use of TRBJ1-2 and TRBJ2-5.

Time point given: newly diagnosed GD, antithyroid drugs for less than 3 months. RNA from PBMCs was the source of the TCR library. The sample was also linked to a second study, of T cells in Graves' hyperthyroidism and ophthalmopathy. In that study: Patients between 18 and 65 years old had hyperthyroidism, newly diagnosed and lasting under 2 months. Ophthalmopathy was distinguished from stable hyperthyroidism by 13 V-J signatures.

The V gene is TRBV9, the J gene TRBJ1-1, with D perhaps matching TRBD1 (5 bases). This specimen was peripheral blood mononuclear cells (PBMCs), taken at new diagnosis, from a patient treated with antithyroid drugs. The receptor was isolated from a woman aged 25 to 39 with Graves disease. Here the CDR3 reads CASSVDAGTNTEAFF. The CDR3 DNA follows: TGTGCCAGCAGCGTAGACGCGGGGACGAACACTGAAGCTTTCTTT.